A selection of T cell receptor beta chains follows, all from one sample in a study of T cells after yellow fever vaccination. TCRdb processed the 5' RACE reads anew with MiXCR; each CDR3 protein has one entry. Found here are a few hundred thousand distinct CDR3 sequences, 6.2% of them singletons; the top ten hold over 14%. Material: PBMCs, obtained 5 days after the yellow fever booster vaccination. The receptors here all came from a man in his thirties or forties who received the YFV17D yellow fever vaccine. Each CDR3 is given without its conserved first and last residue.

v_gene,j_gene,CDR3aa
TRBV20-1,TRBJ1-1,SARSKDRVTEAF
TRBV12-3/TRBV12-4,TRBJ2-7,ASSPPRVKSSYEQY
TRBV6-1,TRBJ2-7,ASSPGPGNSYEQY
TRBV5-5,TRBJ1-5,ASSLSSSNQPQH
TRBV20-1,TRBJ1-5,SARGGGEKPQH
TRBV9,TRBJ2-5,ASSWTSGQQETQY
TRBV15,TRBJ2-1,ATSRGGTVATNEQF
TRBV6-6,TRBJ1-2,ASSAISGYGYT
TRBV5-1,TRBJ2-3,ASSLGGQAHTDTQY
TRBV4-3,TRBJ2-4,ASSQDRGTSSGSIQY
TRBV28,TRBJ2-7,ASSEPGRSVYEQY
TRBV29-1,TRBJ1-1,SATEAMNTEAF
TRBV20-1,TRBJ2-7,CANPITSGSSYEQY
TRBV6-5,TRBJ2-7,ASSGGPWEQY
TRBV10-3,TRBJ2-1,AIRQGRNEQF
TRBV20-1,TRBJ2-1,SARVGSGSSYNEQF
TRBV7-9,TRBJ2-2,ASTYQGVGELF
TRBV28,TRBJ2-3,ASLASGYPDTQY
TRBV28,TRBJ2-5,ATTGYQETQY
TRBV18,TRBJ2-1,ASSHVPSTDYNEQF
TRBV10-3,TRBJ2-7,AISEYGSETYEQY
TRBV7-2,TRBJ2-7,ASSLVVGTSYEQY
TRBV6-1,TRBJ2-5,ASSRGGMETQY
TRBV7-9,TRBJ1-3,ASSLKGDGNTIY
TRBV5-1,TRBJ1-2,ASSLDARGLGYT
TRBV6-5,TRBJ2-6,ASSYSSGTGANVLT
TRBV12-3/TRBV12-4,TRBJ2-4,ASSFGGGRGDIQY
TRBV7-9,TRBJ2-5,ASSSGTSGRPQETQY
TRBV5-1,TRBJ2-5,ASRREPAETQY
TRBV18,TRBJ2-7,ASSPPTRTDEQY
TRBV12-3/TRBV12-4,TRBJ2-1,ASRYGGVAGTYNEQF
TRBV5-4,TRBJ2-2,ASSSGQFANTGELF
TRBV5-1,TRBJ2-2,ASSKGQTNTGELF
TRBV20-1,TRBJ2-3,SARRQASPDTQY
TRBV29-1,TRBJ2-2,STTGTENTGELF
TRBV3-1,TRBJ1-1,ASSQDRESAEAF
TRBV7-3,TRBJ2-7,ASSLTALGRGPEEQY
TRBV20-1,TRBJ1-4,SASGATTNEKLF
TRBV29-1,TRBJ1-2,SVSGGDYGYT
TRBV6-1,TRBJ2-3,ASRGQGPDTQY
TRBV5-1,TRBJ2-2,ASLKGVFNTGELF
TRBV7-3,TRBJ2-5,ASSSSISGETQY
TRBV20-1,TRBJ1-2,SARAQIFYGYT
TRBV14,TRBJ1-2,ASSQQGAGYT